Listed below are T cell receptor beta chains from one sample, sequenced in a study of control samples from healthy donors and cancer patients. The protocol was immunoSEQ multiplex PCR, while the TCRdb copy is restricted to in-frame clones and leaves out a portion. The data show approximately 150,000 clones, with 70% to 90% seen just once and 1.7% held by the top ten. Material: blood. The source is a man between 18 and 29 years old in good health. The CDR3 runs from the conserved cysteine through the conserved F or W.

TRBV7-8,TRBJ1-2,CASSEPDAARGGYTF
TRBV18,TRBJ1-1,CASSLMTGQLNTEAFF
TRBV27,TRBJ2-7,CASSLDRRYEQYF
TRBV28,TRBJ1-2,CASSAGGSNYGYTF
TRBV2,TRBJ2-1,CASSYEFPYNEQFF
TRBV28,TRBJ2-7,CASRTPGRDSSYEQYF
TRBV11-2,TRBJ1-1,CASSPGRPNTEAFF
TRBV6-5,TRBJ2-6,CASRRSGANVLTF
TRBV18,TRBJ1-3,CASCVGGSGNTIYF
TRBV2,TRBJ1-1,CASTYRVEGTEAFF
TRBV19,TRBJ2-7,CASSIYPGQGYEQYF
TRBV5-1,TRBJ1-3,CASRDRVSSGNTIYF
TRBV30,TRBJ1-5,CAWRGLYSNQPQHF
TRBV3-1/TRBV3-2,TRBJ2-1,CASSQRAGGEVNEQFF
TRBV3-1/TRBV3-2,TRBJ1-1,CASSQELNRARTEAFF
TRBV4-3,TRBJ1-1,CASSQETGRSEAFF
TRBV4-3,TRBJ2-2,CASKRGPLNTGELFF
TRBV27,TRBJ1-2,CASSFSGTAYGYTF
TRBV7-9,TRBJ2-3,CASSLEASTDTQYF
TRBV29-1,TRBJ1-4,CSVVTGEEKLFF
TRBV5-1,TRBJ2-1,CASSGPGQDYNEQFF
TRBV28,TRBJ2-7,CASRTGSFSEQYF
TRBV15,TRBJ2-5,CATGTGHNQETQYF
TRBV11-2,TRBJ1-1,CASSPRQGVMNTEAFF